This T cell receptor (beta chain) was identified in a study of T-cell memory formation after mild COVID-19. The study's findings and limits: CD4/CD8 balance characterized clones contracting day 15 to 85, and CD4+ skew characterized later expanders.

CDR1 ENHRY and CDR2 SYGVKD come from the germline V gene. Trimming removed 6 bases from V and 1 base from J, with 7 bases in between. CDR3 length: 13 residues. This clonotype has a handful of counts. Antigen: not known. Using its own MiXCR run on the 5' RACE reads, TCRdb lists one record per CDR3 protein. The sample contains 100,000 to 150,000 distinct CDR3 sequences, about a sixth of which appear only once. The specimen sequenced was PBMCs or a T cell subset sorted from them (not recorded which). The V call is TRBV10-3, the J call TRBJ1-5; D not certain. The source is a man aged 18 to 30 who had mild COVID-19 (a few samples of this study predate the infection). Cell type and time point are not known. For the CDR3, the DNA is TGTGCCATCAGAGCCCAGAGCAATCAGCCCCAGCATTTT. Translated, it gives CAIRAQSNQPQHF.